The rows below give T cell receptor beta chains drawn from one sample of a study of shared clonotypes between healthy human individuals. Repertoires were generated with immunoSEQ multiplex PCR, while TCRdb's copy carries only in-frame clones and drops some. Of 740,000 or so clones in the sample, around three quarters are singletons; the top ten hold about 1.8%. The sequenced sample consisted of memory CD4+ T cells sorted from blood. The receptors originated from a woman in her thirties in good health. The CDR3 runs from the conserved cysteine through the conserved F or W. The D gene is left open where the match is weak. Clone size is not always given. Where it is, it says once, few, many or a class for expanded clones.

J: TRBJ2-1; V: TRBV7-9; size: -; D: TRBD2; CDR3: CASSLGTAGVVKEQFF; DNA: TGTGCCAGCAGCTTAGGAACAGCGGGAGTCGTCAAAGAGCAGTTCTTC
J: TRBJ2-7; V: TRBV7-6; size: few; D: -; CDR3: CASSLANGPYEQYF; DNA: TGTGCCAGCAGCTTAGCGAACGGCCCCTACGAGCAGTACTTC
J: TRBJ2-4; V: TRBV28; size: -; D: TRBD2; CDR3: CASRISGIRELAKNIQYF; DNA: TGTGCCAGCAGGATAAGCGGGATTAGAGAGTTAGCCAAAAACATTCAGTACTTC
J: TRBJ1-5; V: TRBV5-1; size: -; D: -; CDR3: CASSPWGGNQPQHF; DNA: TGCGCCAGCAGCCCATGGGGGGGCAATCAGCCCCAGCATTTT
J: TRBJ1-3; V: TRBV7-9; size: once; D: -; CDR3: CASSSGAVSGNTIYF; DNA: TGTGCCAGCAGCTCCGGGGCCGTCTCTGGAAACACCATATATTTT
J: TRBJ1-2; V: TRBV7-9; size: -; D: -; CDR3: CASSLSAAYGYTF; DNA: TGTGCCAGCAGCCTCTCCGCCGCCTATGGCTACACCTTC
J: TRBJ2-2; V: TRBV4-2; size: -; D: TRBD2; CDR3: CASSPSPGGVTGELFF; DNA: TGTGCCAGCAGCCCCTCTCCGGGAGGGGTCACCGGGGAGCTGTTTTTT
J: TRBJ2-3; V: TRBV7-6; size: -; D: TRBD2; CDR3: CASSQTSGKANTQYF; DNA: TGTGCCAGCAGCCAAACTAGCGGGAAGGCGAATACGCAGTATTTT
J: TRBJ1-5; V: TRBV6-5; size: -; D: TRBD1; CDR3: CASSGDSGNQPQHF; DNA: TGTGCCAGCAGTGGGGACAGTGGAAATCAGCCCCAGCATTTT
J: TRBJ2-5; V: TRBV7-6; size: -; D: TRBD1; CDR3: CASRGGRQGAWETQYF; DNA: TGTGCCAGCAGAGGGGGTAGACAGGGGGCCTGGGAGACCCAGTACTTC
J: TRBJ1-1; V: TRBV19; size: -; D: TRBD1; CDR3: CASSLGQGSYTEAFF; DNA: TGTGCCAGTAGTTTAGGACAGGGTTCTTATACTGAAGCTTTCTTT
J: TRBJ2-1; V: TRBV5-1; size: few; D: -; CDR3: CASSMDSSSYNEQFF; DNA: TGCGCCAGCAGCATGGACTCTAGCTCCTACAATGAGCAGTTCTTC
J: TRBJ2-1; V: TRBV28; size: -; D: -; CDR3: CASSRDGHRNEQFF; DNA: TGTGCCAGCAGCCGGGACGGACACAGAAATGAGCAGTTCTTC
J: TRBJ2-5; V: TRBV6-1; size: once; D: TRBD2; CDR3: CASSELAGGTTQYF; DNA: TGTGCCAGCAGTGAACTAGCGGGAGGAACGACCCAGTACTTC
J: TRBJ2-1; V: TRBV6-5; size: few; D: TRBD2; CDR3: CASSYVSTSGRKEQFF; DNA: TGTGCCAGCAGTTACGTTTCGACTAGCGGGAGAAAAGAGCAGTTCTTC
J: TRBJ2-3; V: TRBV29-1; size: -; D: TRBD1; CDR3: CSVAGQGSTDTQYF; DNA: TGCAGCGTTGCTGGACAGGGAAGCACAGATACGCAGTATTTT
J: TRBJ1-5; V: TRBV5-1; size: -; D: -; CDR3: CASSLTGPNADLNQPQHF; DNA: TGCGCCAGCAGCTTGACAGGGCCCAACGCGGATCTTAATCAGCCCCAGCATTTT
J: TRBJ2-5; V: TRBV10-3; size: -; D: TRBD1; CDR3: CAIREWDSQETQYF; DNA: TGTGCCATCAGGGAATGGGACAGCCAAGAGACCCAGTACTTC
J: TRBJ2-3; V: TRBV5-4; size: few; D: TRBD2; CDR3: CASSFGGRGFTDTQYF; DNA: TGTGCCAGCAGCTTCGGCGGGAGGGGATTCACAGATACGCAGTATTTT
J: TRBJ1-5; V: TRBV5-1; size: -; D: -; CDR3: CASARDSNQPQHF; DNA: TGCGCCAGCGCCCGGGACAGCAATCAGCCCCAGCATTTT
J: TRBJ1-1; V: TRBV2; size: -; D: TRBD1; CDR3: CASSVEAGGNTEAFF; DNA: TGTGCCAGCAGTGTAGAAGCAGGGGGAAACACTGAAGCTTTCTTT
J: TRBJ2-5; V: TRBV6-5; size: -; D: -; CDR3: CASSYSKGETQYF; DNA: TGTGCCAGCAGTTACAGTAAGGGAGAGACCCAGTACTTC